Listed here are 8 T cell receptor beta chains from one sample, sequenced in a study of control samples from healthy donors and cancer patients. TCRdb's table, derived via immunoSEQ multiplex PCR, lists solely in-frame clones and lacks some. The table lists 100,000 to 150,000 clones, approximately 84% of them singletons, with around 2% in the top ten. Sample: blood. The source of these receptors is a young man in good health.

The rearrangement links TRBV24-1 to TRBJ2-4; the D is unclear. V was cut by 4 bases and J by 0 bases, with 12 bases left in between. This CDR3 comprises 16 residues. CDR1 is KGHDR, CDR2 SFDVKD, per germline. The CDR3, as DNA: TGTGCCACCAGTGACCCTTTTGTCCTAGCCAAAAACATTCAGTACTTC. Encoded protein: CATSDPFVLAKNIQYF.

In the case of this clone: This is likely a read error, given that the CDR3 carries no conserved phenylalanine or tryptophan at its end. This rearrangement joins TRBV7-2 to TRBJ2-7; D gene unclear. CDR3 size: 11 residues. Per germline, CDR1 SGHTA and CDR2 FQGNSA. Trimming stripped 5 bases from V and 0 bases from J, with 2 bases between. Here the CDR3 DNA reads TGTGCCAGCAGCCCCTCCTACGAGCAGTACTCC. This sequence encodes CASSPSYEQYS.

This chain uses TRBV5-1 with TRBJ2-1; no clear D. Trimming took off 6 bases at V and 3 bases at J, with 10 bases between the two ends. The CDR3 spans 13 residues. Germline CDR1 SGHRS, CDR2 YFSETQ. The CDR3 reads CASTLPLYNEQFF. CDR3 DNA: TGCGCCAGCACTCTTCCGCTCTACAATGAGCAGTTCTTC.

This clone was detected once. The CDR3 sequence: CASSAGPYKTGELFF. The CDR3 DNA reads as TGTGCCAGCAGCGCAGGGCCCTATAAGACCGGGGAGCTGTTTTTT. The chain links TRBV7-3 to TRBJ2-2, with a tentative D call TRBD1 (5 bases). The CDR3 sequence is 15 residues long. Trimming cost V 5 bases and J 5 bases, with 15 bases left between them. CDR1 and CDR2 (germline): SGHTA, FQGTGA.

The rearrangement joins TRBV27 to TRBJ2-3; D is tentatively TRBD1 or TRBD2 (5 bases each). CDR3 size: 13 residues. Germline V gives CDR1 MNHEY, CDR2 SMNVEV (reference sequence). Trimming pared 7 bases from V and 0 bases from J, leaving 8 bases between. CDR3 nucleotides: TGTGCCAGCAATGGGGGAAGCACAGATACGCAGTATTTT. This translates into CASNGGSTDTQYF.

V usage is TRBV3-1 (or the pseudogene TRBV3-2) and J usage is TRBJ1-1; weak D call: TRBD1 (5 bases). Trimming cost V 4 bases and J 4 bases, with 13 bases left between them. Germline CDR1 reads LGHDT; CDR2 reads YNNKEL (reference sequence). The CDR3 totals 14 residues. The CDR3 DNA follows: TGTGCCAGCAGCCGCCTGGGGGGAGGCACTGAAGCTTTCTTT. Amino acids: CASSRLGGGTEAFF.

The CDR3 protein is CASSPAGRGALAFF. CDR3 coding DNA: TGTGCCAGCTCACCCGCGGGGAGGGGCGCCTTAGCTTTCTTT. The chain combines TRBV18 with TRBJ1-1; TRBD1 might be the D (5 bases). V lost 3 bases to trimming and J lost 10 bases, with 18 bases between them. Germline CDR1 reads KGHSH; CDR2 reads LQKENI. This CDR3 spans 14 amino acids. Based on the CDR3 plus reference TRBV18 and TRBJ1-1, the full variable domain is NAGVMQNPRHLVRRRGQEARLRCSPMKGHSHVYWYRQLPEEGLKFMVYLQKENIIDESGMPKERFSAEFPKEGPSILRIQQVVRGDSAAYFCASSPAGRGALAFFGQGTRLTVV.

The chain uses TRBV28 and TRBJ1-2; no clear D. CDR1 is MDHEN, CDR2 SYDVKM, per germline. Trimming removed 7 bases at V and 3 bases at J, with 12 bases between. The CDR3 length is 13 residues. The CDR3 loop reads CASTPPGDYGYTF. In DNA, the CDR3 is TGTGCCAGCACCCCCCCCGGGGACTATGGCTACACCTTC.